This T cell receptor (beta chain) came from a study of blood T cell repertoires in COVID-19. Profiling relied on immunoSEQ multiplex PCR, and the TCRdb table lists in-frame clones only, not all of them. The sample yields some 150,000 clones, about 89% seen once. This CDR3 has 14 amino acids. CDR1 and CDR2 (germline): SGHAT, FQNNGV. The ends were cut back, 2 bases at V and 1 base at J, with 9 bases in the middle. Sequenced: peripheral blood. The receptor was isolated from a man aged 55 to 70 with acute or convalescent COVID-19. V usage is TRBV11-2 and J usage is TRBJ2-7, with a weak D call TRBD1 (5 bases). Here the CDR3 DNA reads TGTGCCAGCAGCTTATCGACAGCGTCCTACGAGCAGTACTTC. Its translation is CASSLSTASYEQYF.